Listed below are T cell receptor beta chains from one sample, sequenced in a study of blood T cell repertoires in COVID-19. Data came from immunoSEQ multiplex PCR; TCRdb stores just in-frame clones and leaves some out. The table has some 150,000 clones, roughly 76% seen once. The sample consisted of peripheral blood. The source of these receptors is a human donor with acute or convalescent COVID-19. The donor label of this sample is uncertain. The CDR3 runs from the conserved cysteine through the conserved F or W. The D gene is left open where the match is weak. Size is stated for part of the rows, as once, few or many counts, or as a class when the clone is expanded.

.,TRBJ1-4,13,TRBV11-2,.,CASSLDMGGGLFF,TGTGCCAGCAGCTTAGATATGGGAGGGGGGCTGTTTTTT
.,TRBJ1-5,13,TRBV29-1,.,CSVALGGGQPQHF,TGCAGCGTTGCATTGGGGGGTGGGCAGCCCCAGCATTTT
few,TRBJ2-5,15,TRBV24-1,.,CATSDLRAPQETQYF,TGTGCCACCAGTGATTTGCGCGCCCCTCAAGAGACCCAGTACTTC
.,TRBJ2-2,16,TRBV5-1,.,CASSRTLPPEGGELFF,TGCGCCAGCAGCCGGACTCTCCCTCCCGAGGGCGGGGAGCTGTTTTTT
.,TRBJ2-6,16,TRBV24-1,.,CATSDAGSAGANVLTF,TGTGCCACCAGTGACGCCGGCAGCGCCGGGGCCAACGTCCTGACTTTC
few,TRBJ1-1,13,TRBV5-4,.,CASSLVGSLEAFF,TGTGCCAGCAGCTTGGTGGGCAGCCTAGAAGCTTTCTTT
.,TRBJ1-1,15,TRBV10-3,.,CAISMGDTFGTEAFF,TGTGCCATCAGTATGGGGGACACCTTTGGCACTGAAGCTTTCTTT
.,TRBJ1-1,13,TRBV6-1,.,CASSDGSLFGAFF,TGTGCCAGCAGTGACGGGAGTTTATTCGGAGCTTTCTTT
.,TRBJ1-2,15,TRBV3-1/TRBV3-2,TRBD1,CASSQGGDRTYGYTF,TGTGCCAGCAGCCAGGGGGGGGACAGGACCTATGGCTACACCTTC
.,TRBJ1-4,15,TRBV9,.,CASSVAEFGGEKLFF,TGTGCCAGCAGCGTAGCTGAGTTCGGGGGTGAAAAACTGTTTTTT
.,TRBJ1-1,15,TRBV5-5,TRBD1,CASSPSDRMNTEAFF,TGTGCCAGCAGCCCCTCGGACAGGATGAACACTGAAGCTTTCTTT
.,TRBJ2-5,14,TRBV27,TRBD2,CASSRLAYEETQYF,TGTGCCAGCAGTCGACTAGCGTATGAAGAGACCCAGTACTTC
.,TRBJ1-6,13,TRBV15,.,CATSSTRDSPLHF,TGTGCCACCAGCAGTACTAGGGATTCACCCCTCCACTTT